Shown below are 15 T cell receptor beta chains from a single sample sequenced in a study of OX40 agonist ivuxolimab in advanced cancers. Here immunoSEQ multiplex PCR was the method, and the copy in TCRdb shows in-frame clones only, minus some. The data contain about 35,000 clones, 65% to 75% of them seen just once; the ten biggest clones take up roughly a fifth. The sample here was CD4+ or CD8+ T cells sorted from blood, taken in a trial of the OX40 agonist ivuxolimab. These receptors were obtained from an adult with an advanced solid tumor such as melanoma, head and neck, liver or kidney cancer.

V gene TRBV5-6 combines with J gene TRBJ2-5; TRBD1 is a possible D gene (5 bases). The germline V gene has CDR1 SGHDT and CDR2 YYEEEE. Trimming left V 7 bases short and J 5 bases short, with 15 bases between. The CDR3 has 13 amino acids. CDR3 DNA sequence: TGTGCCAGCGGACATAGGGTAGGGGAGACCCAGTACTTC. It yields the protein CASGHRVGETQYF.

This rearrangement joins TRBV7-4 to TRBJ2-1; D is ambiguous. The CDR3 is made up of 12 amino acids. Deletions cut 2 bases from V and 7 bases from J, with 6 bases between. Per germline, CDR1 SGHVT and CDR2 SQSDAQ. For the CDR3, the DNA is TGTGCCAGCAGCTTATTGGATAATGAGCAGTTCTTC. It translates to CASSLLDNEQFF.

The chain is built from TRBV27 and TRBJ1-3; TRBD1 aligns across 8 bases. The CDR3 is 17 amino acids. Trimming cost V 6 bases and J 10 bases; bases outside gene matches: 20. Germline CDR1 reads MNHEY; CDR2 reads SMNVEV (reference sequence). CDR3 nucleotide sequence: TGTGCCAGCAGACGCGTACAGGGGGGAATTCTGCGTGGAACCATATATTTT. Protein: CASRRVQGGILRGTIYF.

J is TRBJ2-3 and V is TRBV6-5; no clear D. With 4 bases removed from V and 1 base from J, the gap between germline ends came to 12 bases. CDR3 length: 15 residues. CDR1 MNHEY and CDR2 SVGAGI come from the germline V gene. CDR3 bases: TGTGCCAGCAGTTCCTCCATTGGACGCACAGATACGCAGTATTTT. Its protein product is CASSSSIGRTDTQYF.

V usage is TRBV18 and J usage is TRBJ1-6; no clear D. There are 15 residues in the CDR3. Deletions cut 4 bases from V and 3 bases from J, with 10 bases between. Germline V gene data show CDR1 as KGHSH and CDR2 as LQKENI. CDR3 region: CASSRERNYNSPLHF. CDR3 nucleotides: TGTGCCAGCTCACGGGAACGAAACTATAATTCACCCCTCCACTTT.

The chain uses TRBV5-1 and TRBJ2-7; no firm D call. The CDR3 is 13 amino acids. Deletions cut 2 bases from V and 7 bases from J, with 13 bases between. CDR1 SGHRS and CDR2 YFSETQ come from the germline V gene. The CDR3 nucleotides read TGCGCCAGCAGCTTACAGCCTCCTGGGGAGCAGTACTTC. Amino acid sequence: CASSLQPPGEQYF.

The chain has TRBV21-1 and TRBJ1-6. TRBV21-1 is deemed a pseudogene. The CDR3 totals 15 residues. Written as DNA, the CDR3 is TGTGCCAGCAGCAAAGGAATAAGGGTGGGAACACCCCTCCACTTT. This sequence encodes CASSKGIRVGTPLHF.

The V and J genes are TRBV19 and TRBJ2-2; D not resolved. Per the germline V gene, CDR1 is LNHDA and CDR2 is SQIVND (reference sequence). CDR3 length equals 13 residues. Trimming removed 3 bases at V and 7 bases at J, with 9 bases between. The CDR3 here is CASSISGIGELFF. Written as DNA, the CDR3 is TGTGCCAGTAGTATTTCCGGTATCGGGGAGCTGTTTTTT.

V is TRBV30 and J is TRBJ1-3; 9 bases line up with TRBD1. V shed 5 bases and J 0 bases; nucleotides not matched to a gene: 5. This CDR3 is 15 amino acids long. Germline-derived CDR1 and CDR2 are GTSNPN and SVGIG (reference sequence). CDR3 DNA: TGTGCCTGGGGGACAGGGTTCGGCTCTGGAAACACCATATATTTT. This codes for CAWGTGFGSGNTIYF.

CDR3 in amino acids: CASSDSLAADTQYF. The CDR3 DNA reads TGTGCCAGCAGCGACTCTCTAGCGGCAGATACGCAGTATTTT. V and J are TRBV9 and TRBJ2-3, with 7 bases matching TRBD2. Trimming removed 3 bases from V and 4 bases from J; junction bases left unmatched: 5. Germline CDR1 and CDR2: SGDLS and YYNGEE. The CDR3 totals 14 residues.

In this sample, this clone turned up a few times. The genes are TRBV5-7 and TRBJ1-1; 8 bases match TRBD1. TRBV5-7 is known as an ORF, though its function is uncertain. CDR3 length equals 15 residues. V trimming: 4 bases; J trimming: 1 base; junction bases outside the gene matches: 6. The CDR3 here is CASSIRGLANTEAFF. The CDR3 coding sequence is TGTGCCAGCAGCATCAGGGGGCTAGCGAACACTGAAGCTTTCTTT.

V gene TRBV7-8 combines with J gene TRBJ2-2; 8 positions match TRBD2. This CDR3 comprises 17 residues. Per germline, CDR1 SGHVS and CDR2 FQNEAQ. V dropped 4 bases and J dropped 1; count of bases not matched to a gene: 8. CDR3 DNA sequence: TGTGCCAGCAGCTCCCTATTAGCGGGGATGAACACCGGGGAGCTGTTTTTT. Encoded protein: CASSSLLAGMNTGELFF.

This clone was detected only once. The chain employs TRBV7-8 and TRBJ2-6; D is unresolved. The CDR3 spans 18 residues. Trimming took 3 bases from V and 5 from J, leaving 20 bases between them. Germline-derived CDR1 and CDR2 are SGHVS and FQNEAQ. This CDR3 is CASSFSLYPQSRANVLTF. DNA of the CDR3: TGTGCCAGCAGCTTCAGTTTGTACCCACAAAGTCGGGCCAACGTCCTGACTTTC.

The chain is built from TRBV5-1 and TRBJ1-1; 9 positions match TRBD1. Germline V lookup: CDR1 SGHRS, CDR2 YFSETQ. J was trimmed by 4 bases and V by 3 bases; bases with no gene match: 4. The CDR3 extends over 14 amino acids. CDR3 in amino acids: CASSYGQGTTEAFF. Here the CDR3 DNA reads TGCGCCAGCAGCTACGGACAGGGGACCACTGAAGCTTTCTTT.

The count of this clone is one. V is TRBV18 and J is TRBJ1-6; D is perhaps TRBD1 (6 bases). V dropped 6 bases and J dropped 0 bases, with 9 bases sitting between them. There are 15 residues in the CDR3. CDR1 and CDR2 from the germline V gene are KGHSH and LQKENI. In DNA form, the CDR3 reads TGTGCCAGCTCGACAGGAGTCTCCTATAATTCACCCCTCCACTTT. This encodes CASSTGVSYNSPLHF.